These 8 T cell receptor beta chains were all obtained from the same sample, sequenced in a study of blood T cell repertoires in COVID-19 (dated by TCRdb to about 2020). Libraries were constructed by the immunoSEQ multiplex PCR assay. TCRdb obtained this table from immuneACCESS and retained in-frame rearrangements with V and J assigned. These tables miss some clones; where compared with another copy, unresolved V genes account for less than half of the shortfall, and the remainder is unexplained. This sample gives tens of thousands of clones in total; around 88% of them show up just once. Of the sample, approximately 4.3% falls within the top ten clones. Material for sequencing was peripheral blood. Source of these receptors: a man between 60 and 75 years old with acute or convalescent COVID-19.

The chain uses TRBV7-9 and TRBJ1-6; 9 bases fit TRBD1. The CDR3 is 14 residues long. Trimming took 1 base from V and 9 from J; bases not matched to a gene: 1. Germline V lookup: CDR1 SEHNR, CDR2 FQNEAQ (reference sequence). CDR3 coding DNA: TGTGCCAGCAGCTTAGGGACAGGGGTTTCACCCCTCCACTTT. It specifies CASSLGTGVSPLHF. Together with reference TRBV7-9 and TRBJ1-6, the CDR3 gives the full variable domain: DTGVSQNPRHKITKRGQNVTFRCDPISEHNRLYWYRQTLGQGPEFLTYFQNEAQLEKSRLLSDRFSAERPKGSFSTLEIQRTEQGDSAMYLCASSLGTGVSPLHFGNGTRLTVT.

The gene calls are TRBV3-1 (or the pseudogene TRBV3-2) and TRBJ2-3; D not certain. Trimming removed 4 bases from V and 0 bases from J, with 14 bases in between. The CDR3 spans 16 residues. CDR1 and CDR2 from the germline V gene are LGHDT and YNNKEL (reference sequence). CDR3 in DNA: TGTGCCAGCAGCCCGGCGGCTACCTCTAGCACAGATACGCAGTATTTT. Translated, it gives CASSPAATSSTDTQYF.

J is TRBJ2-3 and V is TRBV9; 8 nucleotides match TRBD1. Looked up from germline, CDR1 is SGDLS and CDR2 is YYNGEE. CDR3 size: 15 residues. Trimming removed 4 bases from V and 2 bases from J; junction bases left unmatched: 6. CDR3 protein: CASSIRGLDTDTQYF. Written as DNA, the CDR3 is TGTGCCAGCAGCATCAGGGGGCTAGACACAGATACGCAGTATTTT.

CDR3 sequence: CASRGTGGTEAFF. CDR3 DNA sequence: TGTGCCAGTAGGGGAACAGGGGGGACTGAAGCTTTCTTT. The gene calls are TRBV19 and TRBJ1-1; 8 nucleotides agree with TRBD1. CDR1 is LNHDA, CDR2 SQIVND, per germline (reference sequence). V shed 6 bases and J 5 bases; nucleotides not matched to a gene: 5. The CDR3 covers 13 residues.

This chain uses TRBV4-1 with TRBJ1-5; 10 positions match TRBD1. Trimming removed 3 bases from V and 3 bases from J; junction bases left unmatched: 11. The CDR3 has 18 residues. CDR1 and CDR2 (germline): MGHRA, YSYEKL. The chain's CDR3 is CASSQRQGAILINQPQHF. In DNA form, the CDR3 reads TGCGCCAGCAGCCAGAGACAGGGGGCGATTCTTATCAATCAGCCCCAGCATTTT.

This rearrangement joins TRBV10-3 to TRBJ2-1; 8 bases match TRBD2. Germline CDR1 ENHRY, CDR2 SYGVKD. The length of the CDR3 is 14 residues. V lost 0 bases to trimming and J lost 5 bases; unmatched junction nucleotides: 0. This chain's CDR3 is CAISESGLDNEQFF. CDR3 nucleotides: TGTGCCATCAGTGAGTCGGGACTAGACAATGAGCAGTTCTTC.

The chain carries TRBV6-5 and TRBJ2-7; a possible D gene is TRBD1 (6 bases). The CDR3 totals 14 residues. CDR1 is MNHEY, CDR2 SVGAGI, per germline. V shed 5 bases and J shed 1 base, with 12 bases lying between them. The CDR3 nucleotides are TGTGCCAGCAGTCTCGACAGGACTTCCTACGAGCAGTACTTC. Its protein product is CASSLDRTSYEQYF.

The chain uses TRBV18 and TRBJ1-2, with D perhaps matching TRBD1 (6 bases). The germline CDR1 and CDR2 sequences are KGHSH and LQKENI. V gave up 6 bases and J gave up 4 bases, with 18 bases separating them. The CDR3 length is 15 residues. Here the CDR3 DNA reads TGTGCCAGCTCCGCCTTGCAGGGGCGCACCTATGGCTACACCTTC. Amino acid sequence: CASSALQGRTYGYTF.